This entry features one T cell receptor (beta chain) sequence. This entry comes from a study of blood T cell repertoires in COVID-19. About the study: PBMCs, B-cell-depleted T cells, or T cells were the source of the cDNA or gDNA that made up the material.

The CDR3 has 16 amino acids. In germline, CDR1 is MNHEY, CDR2 SVGEGT. V was clipped by 4 bases and J by 6 bases; unmatched bases: 11. This table comes from immunoSEQ multiplex PCR, and its TCRdb copy is limited to in-frame clones, with some not included. The table records roughly 670,000 clones, about 90% of them present only once. The TCR originated in a woman aged 18-35 years with acute or convalescent COVID-19. The source material was peripheral blood. The rearrangement joins TRBV6-2 or TRBV6-3 to TRBJ1-1; 10 bases fit TRBD1. CDR3 DNA sequence: TGTGCCAGCAGTTCCCTCCGACAGGGGGCGTCCGCTGAAGCTTTCTTT. It specifies CASSSLRQGASAEAFF.